This T cell receptor (beta chain) is drawn from a study of CD8 T cells in ankylosing spondylitis. Libraries for TCR beta were made by quantitative 5'-RACE with molecular barcodes. TCRdb fed the 5' RACE reads into MiXCR, producing one record per CDR3 protein. The sample lists 250,000 to 300,000 distinct CDR3 sequences, 15% to 20% seen once, with less than 9% in the top ten. General study findings and limits: Blood of patients with ankylosing spondylitis appeared to be characterized by a TCR beta motif of several highly homologous variants. Enrichment of disease-linked clones was reportedly significant in matched ankylosing spondylitis synovial fluid.

Turning to this clonotype: Antigen unknown.

The CDR3 extends over 17 amino acids. CDR1 MNHNS and CDR2 SASEGT come from the germline V gene. The trim removed 0 bases at V and 2 bases at J, leaving 6 bases unmatched. The chain links TRBV6-1 to TRBJ2-2; 7 positions match TRBD1. Sequences were obtained from blood, either unsorted or a sorted T cell fraction (not recorded which). The receptor was isolated from a male donor with ankylosing spondylitis or in good health (not recorded which). The CDR3 coding sequence is TGTGCCAGCAGTGAAGCGTTGGCAGGGGGTAACACCGGGGAGCTGTTTTTT. Residues: CASSEALAGGNTGELFF.